One and the same sample provided the 26 T cell receptor beta chains below, sequenced in a study of patients and donors after allogeneic stem cell transplantation. TCRdb called the RT-PCR reads again in MiXCR, with one record for every CDR3 protein. The sample contains 900,000 to 1,000,000 distinct CDR3 sequences, 15% to 20% of which appear only once. The sequencing input was blood, either unsorted or a sorted T cell fraction (not recorded which). All receptors derive from a human donor who was either an allogeneic HSCT recipient or a stem cell or donor lymphocyte infusion donor (not recorded which). It is not recorded whose cells these are; they may come from a transplant donor.

This clonotype was seen a few times. V gene TRBV4-2 combines with J gene TRBJ2-2, with 10 bases identical to TRBD2. The CDR3 covers 17 residues. Trimming at V came to 2 bases and at J to 7 bases, leaving 10 bases not matched to a gene. The germline V gene has CDR1 LGHNA and CDR2 YNFKEQ. The CDR3 nucleotides read TGTGCCAGCAGCCAACCGGGAGCGGGGGGGCGGATCGGGGAGCTGTTTTTT. This encodes CASSQPGAGGRIGELFF.

The chain uses TRBV10-3 and TRBJ2-3; D is perhaps TRBD1 (6 bases). The CDR3 loop spans 15 amino acids. Germline CDR1 is ENHRY and CDR2 is SYGVKD. With 6 bases removed from V and 2 bases from J, the gap between germline ends came to 15 bases. This CDR3 is CAISPGQRDTDTQYF. CDR3 bases: TGTGCCATCAGCCCCGGACAGAGAGACACAGATACGCAGTATTTT.

As for this clonotype: A read error may produce the germline difference seen at one junction end. V gene TRBV5-6 combines with J gene TRBJ1-5, with D possibly being TRBD1 (6 bases). The CDR3 extends over 16 amino acids. The germline V gene has CDR1 SGHDT and CDR2 YYEEEE. DNA of the CDR3: TGTGCCAGCAACTTGGGGGGGGCTGGAAGTATTCAGCCCCAGCATTTT. Translated, it gives CASNLGGAGSIQPQHF. The variable domain in full, completed from reference TRBV5-6 and TRBJ1-5, reads DAGVTQSPTHLIKTRGQQVTLRCSPKSGHDTVSWYQQALGQGPQFIFQYYEEEERQRGNFPDRFSGHQFPNYSSELNVNALLLGDSALYLCASNLGGAGSIQPQHFGDGTRLSIL.

V usage is TRBV7-8 and J usage is TRBJ2-3; TRBD1 matches 9 bases. Unmatched junction bases numbered 5, after V lost 5 bases and J lost 2 bases. Germline-derived CDR1 and CDR2 are SGHVS and FQNEAQ. CDR3 length: 15 residues. The CDR3 protein is CASSARQGVTDTQYF. The DNA of the CDR3 is TGTGCCAGCAGCGCCCGACAGGGGGTCACAGATACGCAGTATTTT.

This clonotype was detected ten times or more. This chain connects TRBV12-3 or TRBV12-4 to TRBJ2-3; no reliable D call. Trimming cost V 2 bases and J 11 bases, with 5 bases left between them. This CDR3 region has 10 residues. The CDR3 loop reads CASSLIRQYF. In DNA form, the CDR3 reads TGTGCCAGCAGTTTAATAAGGCAGTATTTT.

The chain couples TRBV7-2 to TRBJ1-4, with TRBD1 identical over 10 bases. CDR1 is SGHTA and CDR2 is FQGNSA in the germline V gene. V trimming: 1 base; J trimming: 3 bases; junction bases outside the gene matches: 2. The CDR3 loop spans 16 amino acids. CDR3 region: CASSLVGTGANEKLFF. Here the CDR3 DNA reads TGTGCCAGCAGCTTAGTCGGGACAGGGGCTAATGAAAAACTGTTTTTT.

The V gene is TRBV6-2 or TRBV6-3, the J gene TRBJ2-5; 8 nucleotides agree with TRBD1. The V gene end was trimmed by 7 bases and the J gene end by 5 bases; junction bases not matched to a gene: 6. The CDR3 length is 13 residues. CDR1 MNHEY and CDR2 SVGEGT come from the germline V gene. CDR3 nucleotides: TGTGCCAGCATTAGGACAGGGTCGGAGACCCAGTACTTC. It is translated as CASIRTGSETQYF.

There are a few counts of this clonotype. The rearrangement links TRBV11-2 to TRBJ2-1, with D possibly TRBD2 on 5 matching bases. Looked up from germline, CDR1 is SGHAT and CDR2 is FQNNGV. The CDR3 is made up of 13 amino acids. V lost 5 bases, J lost 8 bases, and 13 bases lay in between. The CDR3 DNA is TGTGCCAGCAGCCCCGACTATATCCATGAGCAGTTCTTC. As protein: CASSPDYIHEQFF.

This clonotype was seen ten or more times. The chain recombines TRBV5-1 with TRBJ1-6, with D uncertain. CDR1 is SGHRS and CDR2 is YFSETQ in the germline V gene. The CDR3 consists of 17 residues. V lost 0 bases to trimming and J lost 7 bases, with 17 bases between them. CDR3 protein: CASSLVWQRYGNSPLHF. CDR3 coding DNA: TGCGCCAGCAGCTTGGTTTGGCAGAGGTATGGCAATTCACCCCTCCACTTT.

This clonotype was seen only a few times. J is TRBJ1-4 and V is TRBV6-1; TRBD1 matches at 7 bases. The CDR3 is made up of 18 amino acids. V was clipped by 8 bases and J by 6 bases; unmatched bases: 21. Germline loops: CDR1 MNHNS, CDR2 SASEGT. The CDR3 sequence: CASQQLAGMRGQYEKLFF. The CDR3 nucleotides read TGTGCCAGCCAGCAGTTGGCAGGGATGAGGGGACAGTATGAAAAACTGTTTTTT.

The rearrangement uses TRBV10-3 and TRBJ1-4; D unclear. Trimming pared 10 bases from V and 2 bases from J, leaving 11 bases between. The germline V gene has CDR1 ENHRY and CDR2 SYGVKD. This CDR3 region has 13 residues. CDR3 region: CATSRLTNEKLFF. The CDR3 DNA sequence: TGTGCCACCAGCAGGTTGACTAATGAAAAACTGTTTTTT.

This clonotype was observed a handful of times. V and J are TRBV6-2 or TRBV6-3 and TRBJ2-1; 9 bases map to TRBD2. Germline V gene lookup returns CDR1 MNHEY and CDR2 SVGEGT. There are 15 residues in the CDR3. Unmatched junction bases numbered 10, after V lost 9 bases and J lost 4 bases. CDR3 coding DNA: TGTGCCAGTCGCCGGTTGCGGGGGGGTTACAATGAGCAGTTCTTC. Protein sequence: CASRRLRGGYNEQFF.

This chain joins TRBV20-1 and TRBJ1-6, with D uncertain. The V gene lost 7 bases and the J gene lost 8 bases, with 12 bases spanning the gap. CDR1 and CDR2 (germline): DFQATT, SNEGSKA (reference sequence). The CDR3 spans 12 residues. For the CDR3, the DNA is TGCAGTGTAGAGGACCCCGATTCACCCCTCCACTTT. Amino acids: CSVEDPDSPLHF.

This clonotype showed up many times. The V gene is TRBV20-1, the J gene TRBJ2-3; D assignment may be TRBD1 or TRBD2 (6 bases each). The CDR3 length is 14 residues. Germline CDR1 is DFQATT and CDR2 is SNEGSKA (reference sequence). Trimming took 6 bases from V and 1 from J, leaving 14 bases between them. CDR3 in amino acids: CSAGGGQRTDTQYF. CDR3 bases: TGCAGTGCAGGGGGAGGACAGCGCACAGATACGCAGTATTTT.

The chain recombines TRBV11-2 with TRBJ2-2, with 9 bases identical to TRBD1. This CDR3 spans 21 amino acids. After removal of 5 bases from V and 0 bases from J, the junction contained 19 bases not matched to a gene. The germline V gene has CDR1 SGHAT and CDR2 FQNNGV. CDR3 residues: CASSTRTGAAMTYPNTGELFF. For the CDR3, the DNA is TGTGCCAGCAGCACCCGGACAGGGGCGGCGATGACTTATCCGAACACCGGGGAGCTGTTTTTT.

This clonotype was observed at least ten times. This rearrangement joins TRBV29-1 to TRBJ1-1, with D possibly TRBD1 on 5 matching bases. The CDR3 contains 12 residues. CDR1 is SQVTM, CDR2 ANQGSEA, per germline. The CDR3 DNA follows: TGCAGTTTCAGGGCCATGAACACTGAAGCTTTCTTT. It specifies CSFRAMNTEAFF.

The chain couples TRBV5-1 to TRBJ2-1; D gene ambiguous. The CDR3 is 12 amino acids. Germline CDR1 is SGHRS and CDR2 is YFSETQ. V lost 3 bases, J lost 10 bases, and 11 bases lay in between. CDR3 region: CASSYQYGEQFF. The DNA for the CDR3 is TGCGCCAGCAGCTACCAATATGGGGAGCAGTTCTTC.

The chain recombines TRBV7-2 with TRBJ1-1; 8 nucleotides align to TRBD1. The junction had 7 bases not matched to a gene; V was cut back by 7 bases and J by 3 bases. Germline V gene lookup returns CDR1 SGHTA and CDR2 FQGNSA. The CDR3 contains 14 residues. The CDR3 DNA is TGTGCCAGCACCCGGGGACAGGTTGACACTGAAGCTTTCTTT. Protein sequence: CASTRGQVDTEAFF.

The chain has TRBV7-9 and TRBJ2-7; D tentatively reads TRBD1 or TRBD2 (6 bases each). Germline loops: CDR1 SEHNR, CDR2 FQNEAQ (reference sequence). The CDR3 sequence is 14 residues long. V lost 6 bases and J 2 bases, leaving 14 bases between the germline ends. CDR3 sequence: CASRGGYLTYEQYF. CDR3 bases: TGTGCCAGCAGAGGGGGGTACCTCACCTACGAGCAGTACTTC.

This clonotype was detected many times. The chain carries TRBV27 and TRBJ2-5, with D perhaps matching TRBD1 (6 bases). Trimming removed 4 bases from V and 3 bases from J, with 12 bases in between. The length of the CDR3 is 14 residues. Germline assignment: CDR1 MNHEY and CDR2 SMNVEV (reference sequence). CDR3 sequence: CASSSSYREETQYF. The CDR3 nucleotides are TGTGCCAGCAGTTCATCGTACAGGGAAGAGACCCAGTACTTC.

This clonotype was seen only a few times. This chain joins TRBV20-1 and TRBJ2-1; 13 bases line up with TRBD2. CDR1 is DFQATT, CDR2 SNEGSKA, per germline (reference sequence). This CDR3 comprises 15 residues. The ends lost 5 bases at V and 4 bases at J; junction bases unmatched: 5. As DNA, the CDR3 is TGCAGTGCTGGGACTAGCGGGAAAGGTTACAATGAGCAGTTCTTC. It translates to CSAGTSGKGYNEQFF.

The rearrangement links TRBV4-1 to TRBJ2-3; D not resolved. The V and J ends lost 4 bases and 2 bases respectively, with 10 bases between them. Germline CDR1 reads MGHRA; CDR2 reads YSYEKL. The CDR3 spans 14 residues. CDR3 sequence reads: CASSPQITTDTQYF. The DNA of the CDR3 is TGCGCCAGCAGCCCGCAAATTACCACAGATACGCAGTATTTT.

This clonotype showed up just a few times. The V call is TRBV9, the J call TRBJ2-3; 12 nucleotides match TRBD2. The CDR3 extends over 16 amino acids. Germline loops: CDR1 SGDLS, CDR2 YYNGEE. Losses at the gene ends were 5 bases for V and 3 bases for J; bases not matched to a gene: 7. Here the CDR3 reads CASSQTLAGGTDTQYF. CDR3 bases: TGTGCCAGCAGTCAAACCCTAGCGGGGGGGACAGATACGCAGTATTTT.

The sample holds a few counts of this clonotype. The gene calls are TRBV6-1 and TRBJ1-4; a possible D gene is TRBD1 (6 bases). V shed 10 bases and J shed 4 bases, with 13 bases lying between them. CDR3 length equals 13 residues. Germline values: CDR1 MNHNS, CDR2 SASEGT. Here the CDR3 reads CATWPGVNEKLFF. In nucleotides, the CDR3 is TGTGCCACCTGGCCAGGGGTTAATGAAAAACTGTTTTTT.

This clonotype was seen a handful of times. This chain connects TRBV5-1 to TRBJ2-7, with D tentatively TRBD1 (6 bases). This CDR3 has 12 residues. Germline loops: CDR1 SGHRS, CDR2 YFSETQ. The V end lost 7 bases, the J end lost 2 bases, and 10 bases lay between the germline ends. CDR3 protein: CASFHRAYEQYF. CDR3 in DNA: TGCGCCAGCTTCCACAGGGCCTACGAGCAGTACTTC.

This clonotype was observed a few times. CDR3 coding DNA: TGTGCCAGCAGTTTAGCGGACAGTCTACTCAATCAGCCCCAGCATTTT. The encoded protein is CASSLADSLLNQPQHF. This chain uses TRBV12-3 or TRBV12-4 with TRBJ1-5, with D maybe TRBD1 (6 bases). This CDR3 is 16 amino acids long. Trimming stripped 0 bases from V and 3 bases from J, with 12 bases between.